This is a list of T cell receptor beta chains from one sample in a study of technical replicates of blood from a handful of donors. The table came from immunoSEQ multiplex PCR; TCRdb's copy has only in-frame clones and leaves some out. This sample carries tens of thousands of clones, 90% to 95% of them seen once, and the ten largest clones take about 0.23%. Sample: T cells isolated from PBMCs. The source of these receptors is a human donor in good health. The CDR3 runs from the conserved cysteine through the conserved F or W. D genes are given only for firm matches. A row's size may be missing; if present it is once, few, many or a size class.

j_call v_call d_call clone_size cdr3_aa cdr3_nt
TRBJ1-1 TRBV4-1 - - CASSQGSYVGGPGVAFF TGCGCCAGCAGCCAAGGATCGTACGTCGGGGGGCCTGGCGTAGCTTTCTTT
TRBJ2-2 TRBV19 - - CASKRGQGPGELFF TGTGCCAGTAAGCGTGGGCAGGGGCCCGGGGAGCTGTTTTTT
TRBJ2-5 TRBV4-1 - - CASSQEDSLPNHF TGCGCCAGCAGCCAAGAAGACTCCCTCCCTAACCACTTC
TRBJ1-1 TRBV4-1 - - CASSHLTEAFF TGCGCCAGCAGCCACCTGACAGAAGCTTTCTTT
TRBJ2-7 TRBV7-9 - - CASSLGSVGDEQYF TGTGCCAGCAGCTTAGGCTCAGTAGGGGACGAGCAGTACTTC
TRBJ1-1 TRBV18 - few CASSPPSGVGTEAFF TGTGCCAGCTCACCACCGTCCGGGGTGGGGACTGAAGCTTTCTTT
TRBJ1-5 TRBV27 TRBD1 - CASSRGTGYSNQPQHF TGTGCCAGCAGTAGGGGGACAGGGTATAGCAATCAGCCCCAGCATTTT
TRBJ2-7 TRBV7-9 - - CASSLASVFDTVTHGGQYF TGTGCCAGCAGCTTAGCGTCGGTCTTTGATACAGTAACCCATGGAGGGCAGTACTTC
TRBJ2-5 TRBV5-1 TRBD1 - CASSLGRGKETQYF TGCGCCAGCAGCTTGGGCAGGGGGAAAGAGACCCAGTACTTC
TRBJ2-1 TRBV6-4 TRBD2 few CASSDSSSGDYNEQFF TGTGCCAGCAGTGACTCGTCTAGCGGGGACTACAATGAGCAGTTCTTC
TRBJ1-5 TRBV30 - - CAWSRRGSNQPQHF TGTGCCTGGAGTCGAAGGGGCAGCAATCAGCCCCAGCATTTT